What follows are 27 T cell receptor beta chains derived from one specimen sequenced in a study of T cell responses to AZD1222 COVID-19 vaccine. Produced via immunoSEQ multiplex PCR; TCRdb's table is partial and in-frame only. In the table there are some 140,000 clones, around 84% of which are singletons. The sample here was peripheral blood, taken on day 0 of AZD1222 vaccination. The origin of the receptors is an adult in good health.

This clone was recorded once. The DNA of the CDR3 is TGTGCCAGCAGCTTGGGGGGAGAGGGCACTGAAGCTTTCTTT. Protein: CASSLGGEGTEAFF. This chain links TRBV5-8 with TRBJ1-1; D not certain. The CDR3 has 14 residues. The V end lost 0 bases, the J end lost 4 bases, and 10 bases lay between the germline ends. Germline assignment: CDR1 SGHTS and CDR2 YDEGEE. The entire variable domain, with the rest obtained from reference TRBV5-8 and TRBJ1-1, is as follows: EAGVTQSPTHLIKTRGQQATLRCSPISGHTSVYWYQQALGLGLQFLLWYDEGEERNRGNFPPRFSGRQFPNYSSELNVNALELEDSALYLCASSLGGEGTEAFFGQGTRLTVV.

This clone is a singleton in its sample. The gene calls are TRBV21-1 and TRBJ2-3; TRBD1 is taken as the D call from the table, unchecked against the DNA. TRBV21-1 is deemed a pseudogene. The CDR3 is made up of 14 amino acids. The CDR3 sequence is CASRGPHYTDTQYF. The CDR3 DNA sequence: TGTGCCAGCAGGGGGCCCCATTACACAGATACGCAGTATTTT.

J is TRBJ1-5 and V is TRBV5-5; 9 bases agree with TRBD1. V shed 6 bases, J shed 4 bases, and the junction held 8 bases outside the gene matches. CDR1 and CDR2 from the germline V gene are SGHKS and YYEKEE (reference sequence). The CDR3 is made up of 15 amino acids. CDR3 region: CASTQRGTGNQPQHF. The CDR3 nucleotides are TGTGCCAGCACACAACGCGGGACAGGGAATCAGCCCCAGCATTTT.

This clone was seen more than once but under ten times. Here the CDR3 DNA reads TGTGCCTGGAGTGCAGATCGGAGATCACCCCTCCACTTT. Translating gives CAWSADRRSPLHF. The rearrangement uses TRBV30 and TRBJ1-6, with unresolved D. Germline lookup yields CDR1 GTSNPN and CDR2 SVGIG (reference sequence). V lost 1 base and J 10 bases, leaving 11 bases between the germline ends. The CDR3 spans 13 residues.

The chain uses TRBV14 and TRBJ2-2; TRBD1 matches at 8 bases. This CDR3 has 16 residues. After removal of 1 base from V and 6 bases from J, the junction contained 7 bases not matched to a gene. Germline V gene sequence: CDR1 SGHDN, CDR2 FVKESK. The CDR3 DNA is TGTGCCAGCAGCCAAGGAATGAGACAGGGGTCCGGGGAGCTGTTTTTT. It yields the protein CASSQGMRQGSGELFF. Filled out from reference TRBV14 and TRBJ2-2, the complete variable domain reads EAGVTQFPSHSVIEKGQTVTLRCDPISGHDNLYWYRRVMGKEIKFLLHFVKESKQDESGMPNNRFLAERTGGTYSTLKVQPAELEDSGVYFCASSQGMRQGSGELFFGEGSRLTVL.

The rearrangement joins TRBV2 to TRBJ1-2, with D tentatively TRBD1 (6 bases). V was shortened by 4 bases and J by 8 bases, with 11 bases between the two germline ends. Per germline, CDR1 SNHLY and CDR2 FYNNEI. CDR3 size: 12 residues. Here the CDR3 reads CASSGTEWGYTF. In nucleotides, the CDR3 is TGTGCCAGCAGTGGGACAGAATGGGGCTACACCTTC.

This rearrangement joins TRBV7-9 to TRBJ1-1; D remains ambiguous. CDR3 size: 17 residues. Germline V gives CDR1 SEHNR, CDR2 FQNEAQ (reference sequence). V was cut by 1 base and J by 0 bases, with 15 bases left in between. The CDR3 sequence: CASSLESSKGVNTEAFF. Here the CDR3 DNA reads TGTGCCAGCAGCTTAGAGTCGTCCAAGGGCGTGAACACTGAAGCTTTCTTT.

The chain combines TRBV3-1 (or the pseudogene TRBV3-2) with TRBJ1-2; TRBD1 aligns across 10 bases. Germline loops: CDR1 LGHDT, CDR2 YNNKEL (reference sequence). Losses at the gene ends were 4 bases for V and 7 bases for J; bases not matched to a gene: 9. This CDR3 has 15 amino acids. DNA of the CDR3: TGTGCCAGCAGCCCAAACCCCGGGACAGGGGCTGGCTACACCTTC. Translation gives CASSPNPGTGAGYTF.

Here the CDR3 reads CASSLAGGGNTEAFF. The CDR3 DNA is TGTGCCAGCAGCTTAGCGGGGGGCGGGAACACTGAAGCTTTCTTT. This chain joins TRBV7-6 and TRBJ1-1, with D possibly being TRBD1 (6 bases). CDR1 is SGHVS, CDR2 FNYEAQ, per germline. With 0 bases removed from V and 1 base from J, the gap between germline ends came to 9 bases. CDR3 length equals 15 residues.

The chain couples TRBV5-1 to TRBJ1-2; no clear D. V gave up 4 bases and J gave up 2 bases, with 12 bases separating them. This CDR3 region has 14 residues. From germline, CDR1 is SGHRS and CDR2 YFSETQ. The CDR3, as DNA: TGCGCCAGCAGCCCCGATCTGGTGAACTATGGCTACACCTTC. The encoded protein is CASSPDLVNYGYTF.

This chain uses TRBV7-3 with TRBJ2-7; TRBD1 is a possible D gene (6 bases). The V end was cut by 4 bases, the J end by 0 bases, with 19 bases between. Germline assignment: CDR1 SGHTA and CDR2 FQGTGA. The CDR3 totals 17 residues. In DNA form, the CDR3 reads TGTGCCAGCAGCTCGACAGGTTATCTCTTCAGCTCCTACGAGCAGTACTTC. Its translation: CASSSTGYLFSSYEQYF.

This clone was found once. This chain joins TRBV9 and TRBJ2-1, with 9 bases that match TRBD2. Looked up from germline, CDR1 is SGDLS and CDR2 is YYNGEE. The CDR3 is 15 residues long. V dropped 4 bases and J dropped 4; count of bases not matched to a gene: 6. CDR3 region: CASSSSGDAYNEQFF. The CDR3 DNA reads as TGTGCCAGCAGCTCTAGCGGGGACGCGTACAATGAGCAGTTCTTC. The variable domain in full, with the rest retrieved from reference TRBV9 and TRBJ2-1, is DSGVTQTPKHLITATGQRVTLRCSPRSGDLSVYWYQQSLDQGLQFLIQYYNGEERAKGNILERFSAQQFPDLHSELNLSSLELGDSALYFCASSSSGDAYNEQFFGPGTRLTVL.

The rearrangement uses TRBV2 and TRBJ1-2, with D perhaps TRBD1 (6 bases). V shed 6 bases and J shed 4 bases, with 21 bases lying between them. Germline V gene sequence: CDR1 SNHLY, CDR2 FYNNEI. This CDR3 has 16 amino acids. The CDR3 spells CASRGGRGGIGYGYTF. The CDR3 DNA reads as TGTGCCAGCAGAGGGGGAAGGGGAGGGATCGGCTATGGCTACACCTTC.

The genes are TRBV6-5 and TRBJ1-1; the D gene is possibly TRBD1 (6 bases). V lost 6 bases and J 3 bases, leaving 17 bases between the germline ends. The CDR3 has 15 amino acids. Germline CDR1 is MNHEY and CDR2 is SVGAGI. The CDR3 spells CASSAKQGRHTEAFF. CDR3 DNA: TGTGCCAGCAGCGCTAAACAGGGTAGGCACACTGAAGCTTTCTTT.

V gene TRBV7-9 combines with J gene TRBJ1-2; D is perhaps TRBD1 (5 bases). The CDR3 totals 14 residues. Trimming removed 5 bases from V and 8 bases from J, with 18 bases in between. Germline V gene lookup returns CDR1 SEHNR and CDR2 FQNEAQ (reference sequence). Here the CDR3 DNA reads TGTGCCAGCAGCGTTTATGGTGGCGGGACGGGCTACACCTTC. Translating it yields CASSVYGGGTGYTF.

The J gene is TRBJ1-5, the V gene TRBV6-5; TRBD1 matches 7 bases. This CDR3 comprises 14 residues. Trimming removed 2 bases from V and 5 bases from J; junction bases left unmatched: 3. Germline V gene sequence: CDR1 MNHEY, CDR2 SVGAGI. The DNA for the CDR3 is TGTGCCAGCAGTTACCGACAGGGTTATCAGCCCCAGCATTTT. It encodes CASSYRQGYQPQHF.

In this sample, this clone turned up a few times. The CDR3 region is CASSSHTTSNYGYTF. Written as DNA, the CDR3 is TGCGCCAGCAGCTCCCACACCACGTCTAACTATGGCTACACCTTC. The chain joins TRBV5-1 to TRBJ1-2; D is unresolved. V shed 3 bases and J shed 0 bases, with 12 bases lying between them. Germline V gene data show CDR1 as SGHRS and CDR2 as YFSETQ. This CDR3 contains 15 residues.

This chain connects TRBV19 to TRBJ2-7, with 9 bases that match TRBD1. This CDR3 spans 15 amino acids. With 2 bases clipped from V and 4 bases from J, the junction kept 6 bases outside the gene matches. The germline V gene encodes CDR1 LNHDA and CDR2 SQIVND (reference sequence). CDR3 DNA: TGTGCCAGTAGTATAAGGGGACAGGGTTTTTACGAGCAGTACTTC. Its protein is CASSIRGQGFYEQYF.

This clone has a handful of counts. The rearrangement joins TRBV27 to TRBJ1-5, with a weak D call TRBD1 (5 bases). The CDR3 contains 18 residues. CDR1 is MNHEY and CDR2 is SMNVEV in the germline V gene (reference sequence). Trimming shortened V by 1 base and J by 0 bases, and 16 bases separated the two germline ends. For the CDR3, the DNA is TGTGCCAGCAGTTTATATGGGGCGGGTGGAGATAGCAATCAGCCCCAGCATTTT. Protein: CASSLYGAGGDSNQPQHF.

The genes are TRBV7-3 and TRBJ2-2; no firm D call. This CDR3 has 14 amino acids. Germline values: CDR1 SGHTA, CDR2 FQGTGA. V lost 1 base, J lost 3 bases, and 6 bases lay in between. The DNA of the CDR3 is TGTGCCAGCAGCTTAAGACGGGACACCGGGGAGCTGTTTTTT. This gives the protein CASSLRRDTGELFF.

Concerning this clone itself: The limits of the CDR3 on the DNA are not certain, so only TCRdb's listed CDR3 is given. CDR3 protein: CASTLPGTWGLGTEAFF. The J gene is TRBJ1-1, the V gene TRBV21-1. TRBV21-1 is noted as a pseudogene. Including both end residues, the CDR3 is 17 amino acids long.

This chain joins TRBV5-1 and TRBJ2-5, with 16 bases identical to TRBD2. V was clipped by 3 bases and J by 5 bases; unmatched bases: 16. The CDR3 length is 20 residues. CDR1 and CDR2 (germline): SGHRS, YFSETQ. The CDR3 loop reads CASSSLDSGLAGGPEETQYF. CDR3 nucleotides: TGCGCCAGCAGCTCGCTCGATTCGGGACTAGCGGGGGGGCCCGAGGAGACCCAGTACTTC.

V and J are TRBV15 and TRBJ2-5; the D gene is possibly TRBD1 (6 bases). Trimming took off 0 bases at V and 5 bases at J, with 22 bases between the two ends. Per germline, CDR1 LNHNV and CDR2 YYDKDF (reference sequence). This CDR3 region has 18 residues. The CDR3 DNA sequence: TGTGCCACCAGCAGAGATGCAGGGGTGGGCTTCAATAAGGAGACCCAGTACTTC. This codes for CATSRDAGVGFNKETQYF.

The CDR3 loop is CASSPGQALVGYTF. In nucleotides, the CDR3 is TGTGCCAGCTCACCTGGACAGGCACTCGTTGGCTACACCTTC. This chain joins TRBV18 and TRBJ1-2; 7 bases agree with TRBD1. Trimming cost V 3 bases and J 7 bases; bases outside gene matches: 8. CDR1 is KGHSH, CDR2 LQKENI, per germline. The CDR3 consists of 14 residues.

V gene TRBV30 combines with J gene TRBJ1-5; 8 nucleotides line up with TRBD1. The CDR3 sequence is 13 residues long. The J segment lost 7 bases and the V segment lost 7 bases, leaving 9 bases of the junction unmatched. Germline lookup yields CDR1 GTSNPN and CDR2 SVGIG (reference sequence). CDR3 sequence (DNA): TGTGCCTCAACGACAGGGGTACACCAGCCCCAGCATTTT. Translating gives CASTTGVHQPQHF.

The chain carries TRBV4-1 and TRBJ2-7, with D tentatively TRBD1 (7 bases). Germline CDR1 reads MGHRA; CDR2 reads YSYEKL. The V gene lost 3 bases and the J gene lost 6 bases, with 18 bases spanning the gap. The length of the CDR3 is 15 residues. This chain's CDR3 is CASSHLGQGDFEQYF. The CDR3 DNA sequence: TGCGCCAGCAGCCACCTTGGGCAGGGGGACTTCGAGCAGTACTTC.

In this sample, this clone turned up once. The chain recombines TRBV5-1 with TRBJ1-1, with a weak D call TRBD1 (6 bases). The V end lost 2 bases, the J end lost 5 bases, and 13 bases lay between the germline ends. Germline V gene data show CDR1 as SGHRS and CDR2 as YFSETQ. CDR3 length: 14 amino acids. In nucleotides, the CDR3 is TGCGCCAGCAGCTTACGGGGACACGAGACTGAAGCTTTCTTT. It yields the protein CASSLRGHETEAFF. The entire variable domain, with the rest obtained from reference TRBV5-1 and TRBJ1-1, is as follows: KAGVTQTPRYLIKTRGQQVTLSCSPISGHRSVSWYQQTPGQGLQFLFEYFSETQRNKGNFPGRFSGRQFSNSRSEMNVSTLELGDSALYLCASSLRGHETEAFFGQGTRLTVV.